This TCR beta chain was identified in a study of OX40 agonist ivuxolimab in advanced cancers. Per the germline V gene, CDR1 is SGHAT and CDR2 is FQDESV (reference sequence). CDR3 length equals 14 residues. Trimming cost V 4 bases and J 4 bases; bases outside gene matches: 5. The data were produced by immunoSEQ multiplex PCR, yet TCRdb's version contains in-frame clones alone and is incomplete. The sample includes fewer than 80,000 clones, approximately 81% of them seen just once. Concerning this clone itself: Its antigen is undetermined.

Overall study results and limits: Relative to CD4+ cells, CD8+ T cells on average had more expanded clones.

The source was CD4+ or CD8+ T cells sorted from blood, collected in a trial of the OX40 agonist ivuxolimab. This clonotype originated in an adult with an advanced solid tumor such as melanoma, head and neck, liver or kidney cancer. The chain combines TRBV11-1 with TRBJ1-2; 8 nucleotides line up with TRBD1. The CDR3, as DNA: TGTGCCAGCAGCTCCCAGACAGGGGTCTATGGCTACACCTTC. It specifies CASSSQTGVYGYTF.